The 14 T cell receptor beta chains given below trace back to one sample, sequenced in a study of tumor-infiltrating lymphocytes in primary liver carcinoma (dated 2017 in TCRdb). Sequenced using an Illumina HiSeq 2500. TCRbeta-specific cDNA was reverse-transcribed from around 0.45 ug total RNA using a constant-region primer and ProtoScript II reverse transcriptase. Construction of the TCRbeta libraries relied on three nested rounds of multiplex PCR, following a slightly modified ARM-PCR procedure. Each of the first two PCR rounds ran for around 11 cycles using multiplex TRBV1-TRBV30 forward primers together with a Cbeta reverse primer. TCRdb passed the public sequencing reads through fastp at Q25 and MiXCR, retaining productive beta sequences. Records with the same CDR3 protein are collapsed into one entry carrying the most frequent genes and DNA. The sample table records 150,000 to 200,000 distinct CDR3 sequences; 65% of these occur just once. Under 7.5% of the sample is held by the ten biggest clonotypes.

RNA from unsorted whole blood was extracted with TRIzol reagent, and germline DNA was obtained with the DNeasy Blood & Tissue kit. The source material was peripheral blood. Receptors originate from a woman aged 60-70 years with primary liver carcinoma and hepatitis B virus infection.

Notes on this clonotype: A read error is likely, as this CDR3 ends without the conserved phenylalanine or tryptophan. This chain uses TRBV19 with TRBJ1-2; 7 nucleotides line up with TRBD1. Germline values: CDR1 LNHDA, CDR2 SQIVND (reference sequence). The CDR3 has 12 residues. After removal of 5 bases from V and 11 bases from J, the junction contained 8 bases not matched to a gene. The CDR3 DNA reads TGTGCCAGTAGTTTGGACAGGTCGGCTTACACCTTA. Translating it yields CASSLDRSAYTL.

This clonotype was detected once. A read error may be the cause here, since a much bigger clone is one base away. The V gene is TRBV4-2, the J gene TRBJ2-1; the D call may be TRBD1 or TRBD2 (6 bases each). Per the germline V gene, CDR1 is LGHNA and CDR2 is YNFKEQ. This CDR3 has 14 residues. The V end lost 4 bases, the J end lost 2 bases, and 9 bases lay between the germline ends. The DNA for the CDR3 is TGTGCCAGCAGCCGGGGGGACACCTACAATGAGCAGTTCTTC. It encodes CASSRGDTYNEQFF.

This clonotype occurred a few times. The genes are TRBV6-5 and TRBJ2-7, with a tentative D call TRBD2 (5 bases). Germline CDR1 reads MNHEY; CDR2 reads SVGAGI. Trimming left V 5 bases short and J 6 bases short, with 11 bases between. This CDR3 comprises 12 residues. CDR3 sequence reads: CASSTRSSEQYF. In DNA, the CDR3 is TGTGCCAGCAGTACTAGGTCCAGCGAGCAGTACTTC.

A note on this clonotype: It may be a read error: a sequence one base away is much more abundant. The chain links TRBV6-1 to TRBJ2-2; 8 positions match TRBD1. The CDR3 consists of 17 residues. The ends lost 7 bases at V and 0 bases at J; junction bases unmatched: 10. CDR1 is MNHNS and CDR2 is SASEGT in the germline V gene. CDR3 sequence reads: CASNVRTGPPNTGELFF. The CDR3 nucleotides read TGTGCCAGCAATGTCAGGACAGGGCCCCCGAACACCGGGGAGCTGTTTTTT.

The table lists this clonotype with a count of one. V is TRBV11-3 and J is TRBJ1-5; no definite D call. The better agreement between TRBJ2-3 and the DNA end casts doubt on the J call. This CDR3 has 13 residues. Germline CDR1 SGHNT, CDR2 YENEEA. CDR3 bases: TGTGCCAGCAGCTTAAGCAGAAATCAGCCCCAGTATTTT. Its translation: CASSLSRNQPQYF.

This clonotype occurred many times. The J gene is TRBJ2-3, the V gene TRBV6-2 or TRBV6-3, with D possibly matching TRBD2 (6 bases). Germline V gene lookup returns CDR1 MNHEY and CDR2 SVGEGT. This CDR3 contains 18 residues. V dropped 2 bases and J dropped 2 bases, with 20 bases sitting between them. This CDR3 is CASSYRDLQASFTDTQYF. The CDR3 coding sequence is TGTGCCAGCAGTTACCGGGACTTACAAGCGTCCTTCACAGATACGCAGTATTTT.

The chain uses TRBV14 and TRBJ2-1, with D perhaps matching TRBD2 (6 bases). CDR3 size: 18 residues. V was pared by 5 bases and J by 5 bases, with 25 bases between. CDR1 and CDR2 from the germline V gene are SGHDN and FVKESK. The DNA of the CDR3 is TGTGCCAGCAGCTCCGCACCCGGGGAGGCCCCCCGCCACAATGAGCAGTTCTTC. This codes for CASSSAPGEAPRHNEQFF.

A word on this clonotype: The CDR3 end shows no conserved phenylalanine or tryptophan, and so a read error is likely. V usage is TRBV29-1 and J usage is TRBJ1-2, with a possible D match to TRBD1 (5 bases). CDR1 and CDR2 from the germline V gene are SQVTM and ANQGSEA. This CDR3 is built from 10 residues. The CDR3 reads CRVDEGGYTS. In DNA, the CDR3 is TGCAGAGTTGACGAGGGGGGCTACACCTCC.

This clonotype was observed a handful of times. The junction departs from germline at one end; a sequencing error may be responsible. The chain employs TRBV28 and TRBJ1-5; D might be TRBD1 (5 bases). In germline, CDR1 is MDHEN, CDR2 SYDVKM. The CDR3 contains 12 residues. DNA of the CDR3: TGTGCTAGCACCCAGGGCTATCAGCCCCAGCATTTT. It translates to CASTQGYQPQHF.

As for this clonotype: A much more abundant neighbour one base away suggests this may be a read error. The chain combines TRBV6-2 or TRBV6-3 with TRBJ1-1, with D unclear. The germline V gene has CDR1 MNHEY and CDR2 SVGEGT. V lost 6 bases and J lost 5, with 13 bases in between. The CDR3 length is 13 residues. CDR3: CASRRTRYTEAFF. The CDR3 region has the DNA TGTGCCAGCAGAAGAACACGGTATACTGAAGCTTTCTTT.

As for this clonotype: One end of the junction is discordant with germline, which a read error may explain. The chain is built from TRBV11-2 and TRBJ2-1; a possible D gene is TRBD1 (5 bases). Germline V gene data show CDR1 as SGHAT and CDR2 as FQNNGV. This CDR3 is 15 amino acids long. DNA of the CDR3: TGCGACAGCAGCTTAGAAACCAGTCTTTACAATGAGCAGTTCTTC. Amino acids: CDSSLETSLYNEQFF.

About this clonotype: One end of the junction is discordant with germline, which a read error may explain. The chain employs TRBV29-1 and TRBJ2-3; D not resolved. Germline V CDR1 and CDR2: SQVTM, ANQGSEA. The CDR3 runs to 12 residues. The CDR3 reads CTVECDGDTQYF. CDR3 sequence (DNA): TGCACCGTTGAATGCGATGGAGATACGCAGTATTTT.

The rearrangement uses TRBV7-9 and TRBJ2-5, with 9 bases identical to TRBD1. The CDR3 sequence is 16 residues long. CDR1 and CDR2 from the germline V gene are SEHNR and FQNEAQ (reference sequence). V was clipped by 5 bases and J by 2 bases; unmatched bases: 9. This CDR3 reads CASSTPAGTGQETQYF. The CDR3 DNA reads as TGTGCCAGCAGCACCCCAGCCGGGACAGGGCAAGAGACCCAGTACTTC.

The chain carries TRBV6-6 and TRBJ2-1; 9 nucleotides align to TRBD2. V trimming: 7 bases; J trimming: 6 bases; junction bases outside the gene matches: 13. The CDR3 contains 16 residues. Germline CDR1 and CDR2: MNHNY and SVGAGI (reference sequence). CDR3 nucleotides: TGTGCCAGCACCCCCGGCGGGGGGGCCGTTATCAATGAGCAGTTCTTC. This sequence encodes CASTPGGGAVINEQFF.